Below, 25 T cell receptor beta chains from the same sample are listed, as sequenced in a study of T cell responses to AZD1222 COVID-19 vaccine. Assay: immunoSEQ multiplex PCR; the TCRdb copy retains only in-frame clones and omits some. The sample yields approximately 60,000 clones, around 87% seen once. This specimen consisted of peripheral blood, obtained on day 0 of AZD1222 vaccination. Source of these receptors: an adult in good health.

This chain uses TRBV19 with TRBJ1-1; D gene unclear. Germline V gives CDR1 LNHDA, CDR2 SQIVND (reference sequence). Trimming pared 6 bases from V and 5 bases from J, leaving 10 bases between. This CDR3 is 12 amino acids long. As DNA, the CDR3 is TGTGCCAGTAGCAATGAGGCAACTGAAGCTTTCTTT. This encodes CASSNEATEAFF. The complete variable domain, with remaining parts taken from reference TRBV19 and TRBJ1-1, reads DGGITQSPKYLFRKEGQNVTLSCEQNLNHDAMYWYRQDPGQGLRLIYYSQIVNDFQKGDIAEGYSVSREKKESFPLTVTSAQKNPTAFYLCASSNEATEAFFGQGTRLTVV.

CDR3 protein: CASSTGAGANVLTF. CDR3 DNA: TGTGCCAGTAGTACAGGGGCTGGGGCCAACGTCCTGACTTTC. The genes are TRBV19 and TRBJ2-6, with a weak D call TRBD1 (6 bases). Trimming pared 4 bases from V and 2 bases from J, leaving 6 bases between. In germline, CDR1 is LNHDA, CDR2 SQIVND (reference sequence). CDR3 length: 14 residues.

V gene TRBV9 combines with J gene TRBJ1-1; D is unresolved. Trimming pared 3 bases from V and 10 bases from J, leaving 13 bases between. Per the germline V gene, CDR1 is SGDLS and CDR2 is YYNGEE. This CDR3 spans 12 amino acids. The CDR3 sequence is CASSALSGSAFF. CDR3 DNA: TGTGCCAGCAGCGCCTTGTCAGGCTCAGCTTTCTTT.

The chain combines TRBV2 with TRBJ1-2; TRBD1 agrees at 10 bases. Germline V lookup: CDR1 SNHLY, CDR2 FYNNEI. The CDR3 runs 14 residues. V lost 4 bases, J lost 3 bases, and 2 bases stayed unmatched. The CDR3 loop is CASSGQGADYGYTF. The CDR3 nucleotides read TGTGCCAGCAGTGGACAGGGGGCTGACTATGGCTACACCTTC. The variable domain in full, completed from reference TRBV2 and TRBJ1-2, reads EPEVTQTPSHQVTQMGQEVILRCVPISNHLYFYWYRQILGQKVEFLVSFYNNEISEKSEIFDDQFSVERPDGSNFTLKIRSTKLEDSAMYFCASSGQGADYGYTFGSGTRLTVV.

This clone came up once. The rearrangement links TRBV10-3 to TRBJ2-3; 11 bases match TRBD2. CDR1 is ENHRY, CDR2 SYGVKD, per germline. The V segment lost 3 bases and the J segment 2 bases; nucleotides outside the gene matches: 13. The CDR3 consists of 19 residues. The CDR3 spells CAISDSSSPSGRLTDTQYF. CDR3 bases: TGTGCCATCAGTGATTCCTCCTCCCCTAGCGGGAGGCTCACAGATACGCAGTATTTT.

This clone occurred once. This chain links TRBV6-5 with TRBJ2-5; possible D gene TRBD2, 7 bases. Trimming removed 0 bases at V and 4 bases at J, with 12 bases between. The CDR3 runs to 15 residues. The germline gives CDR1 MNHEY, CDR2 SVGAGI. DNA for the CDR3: TGTGCCAGCAGTTACTCGAGGGGGGGGTCAGAGACCCAGTACTTC. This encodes CASSYSRGGSETQYF.

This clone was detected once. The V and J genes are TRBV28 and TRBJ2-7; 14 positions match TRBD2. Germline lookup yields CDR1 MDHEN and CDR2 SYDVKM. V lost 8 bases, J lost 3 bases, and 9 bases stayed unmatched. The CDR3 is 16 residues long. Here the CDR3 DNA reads TGTGCCAGCGAGACTAGCGGGAGGGCCGGCAACTACGAGCAGTACTTC. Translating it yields CASETSGRAGNYEQYF. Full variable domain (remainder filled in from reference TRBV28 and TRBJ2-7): DVKVTQSSRYLVKRTGEKVFLECVQDMDHENMFWYRQDPGLGLRLIYFSYDVKMKEKGDIPEGYSVSREKKERFSLILESASTNQTSMYLCASETSGRAGNYEQYFGPGTRLTVT.

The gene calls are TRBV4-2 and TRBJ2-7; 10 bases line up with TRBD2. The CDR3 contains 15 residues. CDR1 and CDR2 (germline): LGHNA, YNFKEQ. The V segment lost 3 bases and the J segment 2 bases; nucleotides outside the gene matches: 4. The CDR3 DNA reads TGTGCCAGCAGCCAGACTAGCGGGCAAGCCTACGAGCAGTACTTC. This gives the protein CASSQTSGQAYEQYF.

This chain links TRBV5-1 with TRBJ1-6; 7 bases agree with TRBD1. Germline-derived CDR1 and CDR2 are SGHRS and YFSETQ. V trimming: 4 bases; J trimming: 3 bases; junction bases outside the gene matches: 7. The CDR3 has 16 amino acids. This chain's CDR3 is CASSPGQDIYNSPLHF. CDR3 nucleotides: TGCGCCAGCAGCCCCGGACAGGACATCTATAATTCACCCCTCCACTTT.

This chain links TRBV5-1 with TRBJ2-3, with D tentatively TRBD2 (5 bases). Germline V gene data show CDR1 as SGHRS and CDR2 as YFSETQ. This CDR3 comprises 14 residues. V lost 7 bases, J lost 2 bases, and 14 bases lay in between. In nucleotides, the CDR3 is TGCGCCAGCTGGAGCGGTGCTATCACAGATACGCAGTATTTT. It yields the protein CASWSGAITDTQYF.

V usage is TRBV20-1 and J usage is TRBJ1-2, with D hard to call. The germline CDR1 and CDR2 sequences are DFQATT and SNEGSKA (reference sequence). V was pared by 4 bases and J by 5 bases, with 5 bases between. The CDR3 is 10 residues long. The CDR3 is CSATRYGYTF. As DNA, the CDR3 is TGCAGTGCTACGAGATATGGCTACACCTTC.

Written as DNA, the CDR3 is TGCGCCAGCAGCCAAGATGGGGGTGGTACTGAAGCTTTCTTT. It specifies CASSQDGGGTEAFF. This chain connects TRBV4-3 to TRBJ1-1; weak D call: TRBD1 (5 bases). In germline, CDR1 is LGHNA, CDR2 YSLEER. The CDR3 spans 14 residues. With 0 bases removed from V and 5 bases from J, the gap between germline ends came to 10 bases.

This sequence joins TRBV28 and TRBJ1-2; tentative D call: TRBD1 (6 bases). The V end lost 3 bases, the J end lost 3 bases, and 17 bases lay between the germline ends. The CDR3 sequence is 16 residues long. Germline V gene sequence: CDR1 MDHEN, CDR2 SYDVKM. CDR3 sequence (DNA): TGTGCCAGCAGTTTCTTTGACTTGGACAGTTACTATGGCTACACCTTC. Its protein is CASSFFDLDSYYGYTF.

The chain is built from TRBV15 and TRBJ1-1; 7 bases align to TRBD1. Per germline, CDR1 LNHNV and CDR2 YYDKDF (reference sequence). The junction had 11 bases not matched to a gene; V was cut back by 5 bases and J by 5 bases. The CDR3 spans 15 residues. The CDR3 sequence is CATSAPDREGTEAFF. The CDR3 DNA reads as TGTGCCACCAGCGCACCCGACAGGGAAGGGACTGAAGCTTTCTTT.

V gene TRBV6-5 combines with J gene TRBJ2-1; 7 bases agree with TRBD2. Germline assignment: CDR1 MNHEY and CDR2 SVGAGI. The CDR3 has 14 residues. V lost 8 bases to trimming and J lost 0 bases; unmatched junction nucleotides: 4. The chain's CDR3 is CASGGGSSYNEQFF. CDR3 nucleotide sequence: TGTGCCAGCGGCGGGGGAAGCTCCTACAATGAGCAGTTCTTC.

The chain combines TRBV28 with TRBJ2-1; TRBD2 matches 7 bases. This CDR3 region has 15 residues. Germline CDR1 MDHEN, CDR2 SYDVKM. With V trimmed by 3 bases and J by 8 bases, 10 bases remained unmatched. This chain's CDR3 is CASSFSWDLADEQFF. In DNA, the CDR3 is TGTGCCAGCAGTTTCTCTTGGGACCTAGCGGATGAGCAGTTCTTC.

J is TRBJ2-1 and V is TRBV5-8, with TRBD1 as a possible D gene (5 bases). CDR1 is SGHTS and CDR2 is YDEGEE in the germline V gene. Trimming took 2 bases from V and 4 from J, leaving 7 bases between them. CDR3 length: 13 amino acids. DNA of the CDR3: TGTGCCAGCAGCTTCGACAGATACAATGAGCAGTTCTTC. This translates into CASSFDRYNEQFF.

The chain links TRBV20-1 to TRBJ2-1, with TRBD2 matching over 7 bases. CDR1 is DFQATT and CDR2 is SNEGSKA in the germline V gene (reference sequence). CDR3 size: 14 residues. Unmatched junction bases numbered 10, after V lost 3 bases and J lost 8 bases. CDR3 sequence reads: CSASWSLAEDEQFF. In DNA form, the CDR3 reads TGCAGTGCTAGTTGGTCGCTAGCGGAAGATGAGCAGTTCTTC.

The CDR3 region is CASSPRGGADYGYTF. The CDR3 DNA is TGCGCCAGCAGCCCCCGGGGAGGGGCGGACTATGGCTACACCTTC. V usage is TRBV5-1 and J usage is TRBJ1-2; D is perhaps TRBD1 (5 bases). V lost 4 bases and J 3 bases, leaving 16 bases between the germline ends. Germline V lookup: CDR1 SGHRS, CDR2 YFSETQ. The CDR3 runs to 15 residues.

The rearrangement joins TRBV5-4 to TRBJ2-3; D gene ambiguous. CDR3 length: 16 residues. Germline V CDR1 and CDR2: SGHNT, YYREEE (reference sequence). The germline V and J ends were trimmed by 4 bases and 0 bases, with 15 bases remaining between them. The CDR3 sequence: CASSPPGRSSTDTQYF. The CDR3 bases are TGTGCCAGCAGCCCCCCGGGTCGCTCTAGCACAGATACGCAGTATTTT. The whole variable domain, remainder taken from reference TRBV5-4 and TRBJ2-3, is ETGVTQSPTHLIKTRGQQVTLRCSSQSGHNTVSWYQQALGQGPQFIFQYYREEENGRGNFPPRFSGLQFPNYSSELNVNALELDDSALYLCASSPPGRSSTDTQYFGPGTRLTVL.

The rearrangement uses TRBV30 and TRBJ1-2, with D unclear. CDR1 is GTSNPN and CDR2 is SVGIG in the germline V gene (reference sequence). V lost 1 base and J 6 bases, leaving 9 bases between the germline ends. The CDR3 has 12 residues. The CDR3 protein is CAWSELSNGYTF. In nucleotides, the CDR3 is TGTGCCTGGAGTGAACTCAGCAATGGCTACACCTTC.

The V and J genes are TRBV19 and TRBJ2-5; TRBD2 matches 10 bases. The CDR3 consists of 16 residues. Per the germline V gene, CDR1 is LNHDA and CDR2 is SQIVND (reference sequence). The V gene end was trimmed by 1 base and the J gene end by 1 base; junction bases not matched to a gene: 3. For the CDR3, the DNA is TGTGCCAGTAGTATAGCAAGGACTAGCGGCCAAGAGACCCAGTACTTC. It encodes CASSIARTSGQETQYF. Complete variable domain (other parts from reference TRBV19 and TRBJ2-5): DGGITQSPKYLFRKEGQNVTLSCEQNLNHDAMYWYRQDPGQGLRLIYYSQIVNDFQKGDIAEGYSVSREKKESFPLTVTSAQKNPTAFYLCASSIARTSGQETQYFGPGTRLLVL.

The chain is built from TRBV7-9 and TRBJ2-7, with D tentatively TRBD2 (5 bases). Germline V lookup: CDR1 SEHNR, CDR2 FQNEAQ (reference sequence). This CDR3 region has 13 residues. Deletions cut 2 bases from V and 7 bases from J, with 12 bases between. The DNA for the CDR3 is TGTGCCAGCAGCTTAATGCGGGTTGAGGAGCAGTACTTC. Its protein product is CASSLMRVEEQYF. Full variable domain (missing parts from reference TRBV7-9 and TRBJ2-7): DTGVSQNPRHKITKRGQNVTFRCDPISEHNRLYWYRQTLGQGPEFLTYFQNEAQLEKSRLLSDRFSAERPKGSFSTLEIQRTEQGDSAMYLCASSLMRVEEQYFGPGTRLTVT.

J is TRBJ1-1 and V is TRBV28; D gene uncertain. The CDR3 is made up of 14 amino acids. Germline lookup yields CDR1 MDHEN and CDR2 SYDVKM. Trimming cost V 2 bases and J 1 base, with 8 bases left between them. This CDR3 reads CASSLAQWNTEAFF. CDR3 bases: TGTGCCAGCAGTTTAGCCCAGTGGAACACTGAAGCTTTCTTT.

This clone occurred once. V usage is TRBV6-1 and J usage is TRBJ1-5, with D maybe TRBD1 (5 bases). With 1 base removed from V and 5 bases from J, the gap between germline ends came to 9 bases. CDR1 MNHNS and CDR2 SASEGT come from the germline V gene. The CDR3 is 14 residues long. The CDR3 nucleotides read TGTGCCAGCAGTGAAGGGCGGGGGGATCAGCCCCAGCATTTT. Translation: CASSEGRGDQPQHF.